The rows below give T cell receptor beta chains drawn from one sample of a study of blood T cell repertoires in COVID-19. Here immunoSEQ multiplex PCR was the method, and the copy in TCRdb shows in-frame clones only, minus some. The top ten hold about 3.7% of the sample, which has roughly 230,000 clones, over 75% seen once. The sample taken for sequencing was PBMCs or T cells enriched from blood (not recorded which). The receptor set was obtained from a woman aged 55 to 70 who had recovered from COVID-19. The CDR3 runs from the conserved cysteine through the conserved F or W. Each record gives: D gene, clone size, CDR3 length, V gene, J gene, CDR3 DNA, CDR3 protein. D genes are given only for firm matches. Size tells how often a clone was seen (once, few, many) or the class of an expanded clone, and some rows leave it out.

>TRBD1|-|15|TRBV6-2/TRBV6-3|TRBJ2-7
TGTGCCAGCAGTTCCGGGACAGGAAATTCCTACGAGCAGTACTTC
CASSSGTGNSYEQYF
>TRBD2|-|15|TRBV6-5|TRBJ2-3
TGTGCCAGCACCAAGACTAGCGGGAGTCCAGATACGCAGTATTTT
CASTKTSGSPDTQYF
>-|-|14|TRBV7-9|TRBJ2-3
TGTGCCAGCAGCTTTGCACTTCACACAGATACGCAGTATTTT
CASSFALHTDTQYF
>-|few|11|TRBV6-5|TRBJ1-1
TGTGCCACCCTACAGGGCACTGAAGCTTTCTTT
CATLQGTEAFF
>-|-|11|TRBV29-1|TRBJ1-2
TGCAGCGTATCGGGGTTCGATGGCTACACCTTC
CSVSGFDGYTF
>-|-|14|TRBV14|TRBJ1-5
TGTGCCAGCAGCCAAGGAGGTAGCAATCAGCCCCAGCATTTT
CASSQGGSNQPQHF
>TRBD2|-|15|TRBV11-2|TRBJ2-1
TGTGCCAGCAGCTTAGCATTAGCGGGAGGTGATGAGCAGTTCTTC
CASSLALAGGDEQFF
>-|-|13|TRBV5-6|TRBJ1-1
TGTGCCAGCAGCTTAAACCCGAGCACTGAAGCTTTCTTT
CASSLNPSTEAFF
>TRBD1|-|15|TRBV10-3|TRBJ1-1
TGTGCCATCAGTGCAGGACAGGGGATGAACACTGAAGCTTTCTTT
CAISAGQGMNTEAFF
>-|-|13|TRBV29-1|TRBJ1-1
TGCAGCGTTCACAGAGACAGCGACACTGAAGCTTTCTTT
CSVHRDSDTEAFF
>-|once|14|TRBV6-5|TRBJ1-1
TGTGCCAGCAGAGGGGGGGCAGAGAAGGCTGAAGCTTTCTTT
CASRGGAEKAEAFF
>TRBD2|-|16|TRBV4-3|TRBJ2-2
TGCGCCAGCAGCCAAGCAGCGGGGGGGGACACCGGGGAGCTGTTTTTT
CASSQAAGGDTGELFF
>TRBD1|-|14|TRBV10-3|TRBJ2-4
TGTGCCATCAGGTCGACAGGGGGAAGCGACATTCAGTACTTC
CAIRSTGGSDIQYF
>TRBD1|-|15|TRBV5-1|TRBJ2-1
TGCGCCAGCAGCTTGGATGGACAGGCGGACAATGAGCAGTTCTTC
CASSLDGQADNEQFF
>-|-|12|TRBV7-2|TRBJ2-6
TGTGCTCTAGACTCTGGGGCCAACGTCCTGACTTTC
CALDSGANVLTF
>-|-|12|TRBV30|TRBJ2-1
TGTGCCTGGAGTCCCAACTTGGGAGGGCAGTTCTTC
CAWSPNLGGQFF
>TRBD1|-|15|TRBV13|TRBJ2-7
TGTGCCAGCAGCGAAGGGACAGGGGTAACCTACGAGCAGTACTTC
CASSEGTGVTYEQYF
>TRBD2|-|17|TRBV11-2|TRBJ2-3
TGTGCCAGCAGCTTAGTTGGTAGCGGGGCCAGCACAGATACGCAGTATTTT
CASSLVGSGASTDTQYF
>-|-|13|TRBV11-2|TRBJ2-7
TGTGCCAGCAGCCCAGAATCGGGGTCCGAGCAGTACTTC
CASSPESGSEQYF
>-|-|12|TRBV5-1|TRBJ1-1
TGCGCCAGCTCCAGGGGTTTCACTGAAGCTTTCTTT
CASSRGFTEAFF
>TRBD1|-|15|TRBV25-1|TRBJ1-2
TGTGCCAGCAGTGATAAAAACAGGGGGAAGAATGGCTACACCTTC
CASSDKNRGKNGYTF
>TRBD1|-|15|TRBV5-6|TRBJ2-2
TGTGCCAGCAGCGGCCTCACAGGGGGCGCCGGGGAGCTGTTTTTT
CASSGLTGGAGELFF
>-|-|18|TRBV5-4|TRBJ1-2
TGTGCCAGCAGCTTGGCCGGGAGGGAATTCCTGGGAAACTATGGCTACACCTTC
CASSLAGREFLGNYGYTF
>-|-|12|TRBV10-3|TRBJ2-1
TGTGCCATCAGTGATGGACAATATGAGCAGTTCTTC
CAISDGQYEQFF
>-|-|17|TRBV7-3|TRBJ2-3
TGTGCCAGCAGCTTAACGGTATACAGGGCCAACACAGATACGCAGTATTTT
CASSLTVYRANTDTQYF
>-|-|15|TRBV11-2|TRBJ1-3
TGTGCCAGCAGCCCCAGACAGGCCTCTGGAAACACCATATATTTT
CASSPRQASGNTIYF
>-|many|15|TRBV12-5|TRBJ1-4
TGTGCTAGTGGTTTGGGGACAGCGATTAATGAAAAACTGTTTTTT
CASGLGTAINEKLFF
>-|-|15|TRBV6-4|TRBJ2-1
TGTGCCAGCAGACCCAGGGGGGCTAGTTTTAATGAGCAGTTCTTC
CASRPRGASFNEQFF
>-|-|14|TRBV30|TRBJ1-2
TGTGCCTGGAGTGTACCCCAGGGGACCTATGGCTACACCTTC
CAWSVPQGTYGYTF
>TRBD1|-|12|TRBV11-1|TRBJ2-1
TGTGCCAGCAGCGCGGACAGGGATGAGCAGTTCTTC
CASSADRDEQFF
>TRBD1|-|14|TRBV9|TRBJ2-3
TGTGCCAGCGGGGGACAGGGGGCCACAGATACGCAGTATTTT
CASGGQGATDTQYF
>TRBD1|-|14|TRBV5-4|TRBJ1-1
TGTGCCAGCAGCTTAGGACAGGCAAACACTGAAGCTTTCTTT
CASSLGQANTEAFF
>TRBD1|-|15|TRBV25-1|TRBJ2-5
TGTGCCAGCAGTGAAGGGGACAGGCCCCAAGAGACCCAGTACTTC
CASSEGDRPQETQYF
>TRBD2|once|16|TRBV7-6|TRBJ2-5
TGTGCCAGCAGCCGACTAGCGGGGGGAGTTGGGGAGACCCAGTACTTC
CASSRLAGGVGETQYF
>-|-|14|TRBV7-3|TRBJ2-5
TGTGCCAGCAGCGCCTTTGGGGGGCAAGAGACCCAGTACTTC
CASSAFGGQETQYF
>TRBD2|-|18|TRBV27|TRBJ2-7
TGTGCCAGCAGTCTCAGGGCCCCCAAGCCGAGCGGGAGGTACGAGCAGTACTTC
CASSLRAPKPSGRYEQYF
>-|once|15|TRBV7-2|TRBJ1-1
TGTGCCAGCAGCTTAGGGCGGTCCGGCAACACTGAAGCTTTCTTT
CASSLGRSGNTEAFF
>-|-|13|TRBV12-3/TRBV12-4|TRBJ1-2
TGTGCCAGCAGCCCCGGGGGGCAGGACGGCTACACCTTC
CASSPGGQDGYTF
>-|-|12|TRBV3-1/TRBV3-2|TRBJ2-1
TGTGCCAGTTGCGACAGCAACAATGAGCAGTTCTTC
CASCDSNNEQFF
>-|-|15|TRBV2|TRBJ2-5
TGTGCCAGCAGTGAACCCACAGAATCTCAAGAGACCCAGTACTTC
CASSEPTESQETQYF
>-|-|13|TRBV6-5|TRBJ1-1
TGTGCCAGTACCGCGGCAGGGTTGAAAGAAGCTTTCTTT
CASTAAGLKEAFF
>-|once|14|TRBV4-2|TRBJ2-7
TGTGCCAGCAGCCAAGATCTGGGCAGGCACGAGCAGTACTTC
CASSQDLGRHEQYF
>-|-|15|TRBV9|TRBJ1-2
TGTGCCAGCAGCGTAGTGGAGGGGTCTCAGAATGGCTACACCTTC
CASSVVEGSQNGYTF
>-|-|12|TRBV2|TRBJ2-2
TGTGCCAGCACCTCAGGAATCGGGGAGCTGTTTTTT
CASTSGIGELFF
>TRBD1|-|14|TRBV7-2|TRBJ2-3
TGTGCCAGCAGCTTGGACAGGGCGACAGATACGCAGTATTTT
CASSLDRATDTQYF
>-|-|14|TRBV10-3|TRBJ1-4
TGTGCCATCGGGGGGGGCAGAACTAATGAAAAACTGTTTTTT
CAIGGGRTNEKLFF
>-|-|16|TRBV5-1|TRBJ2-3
TGCGCCAGCAGCCATAACCCAGGGGACCCCACAGATACGCAGTATTTT
CASSHNPGDPTDTQYF
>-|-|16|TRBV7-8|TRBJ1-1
TGTGCCAGCAGCTTAGGATGGGGCGGCGATGGCACTGAAGCTTTCTTT
CASSLGWGGDGTEAFF
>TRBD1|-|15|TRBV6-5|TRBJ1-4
TGTGCCAGCAGTTACGAAGCGACAGGGAATGAAAAACTGTTTTTT
CASSYEATGNEKLFF
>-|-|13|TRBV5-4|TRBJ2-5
TGTGCCAGCACCCCACCGGACCAAGAGACCCAGTACTTC
CASTPPDQETQYF